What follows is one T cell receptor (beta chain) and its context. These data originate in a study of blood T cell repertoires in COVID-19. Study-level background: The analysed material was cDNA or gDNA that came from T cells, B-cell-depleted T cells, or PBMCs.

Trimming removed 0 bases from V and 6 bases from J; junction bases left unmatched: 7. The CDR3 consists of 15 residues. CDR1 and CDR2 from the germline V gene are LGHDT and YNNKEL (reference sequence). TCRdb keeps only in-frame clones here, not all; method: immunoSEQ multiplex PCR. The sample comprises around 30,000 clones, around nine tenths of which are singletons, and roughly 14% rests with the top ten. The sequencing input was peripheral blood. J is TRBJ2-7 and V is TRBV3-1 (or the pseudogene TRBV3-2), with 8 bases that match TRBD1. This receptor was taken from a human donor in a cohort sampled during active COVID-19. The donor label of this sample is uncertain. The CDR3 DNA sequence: TGTGCCAGCAGCCAAGATCACGGACAGGGTCCCGAGCAGTACTTC. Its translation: CASSQDHGQGPEQYF.